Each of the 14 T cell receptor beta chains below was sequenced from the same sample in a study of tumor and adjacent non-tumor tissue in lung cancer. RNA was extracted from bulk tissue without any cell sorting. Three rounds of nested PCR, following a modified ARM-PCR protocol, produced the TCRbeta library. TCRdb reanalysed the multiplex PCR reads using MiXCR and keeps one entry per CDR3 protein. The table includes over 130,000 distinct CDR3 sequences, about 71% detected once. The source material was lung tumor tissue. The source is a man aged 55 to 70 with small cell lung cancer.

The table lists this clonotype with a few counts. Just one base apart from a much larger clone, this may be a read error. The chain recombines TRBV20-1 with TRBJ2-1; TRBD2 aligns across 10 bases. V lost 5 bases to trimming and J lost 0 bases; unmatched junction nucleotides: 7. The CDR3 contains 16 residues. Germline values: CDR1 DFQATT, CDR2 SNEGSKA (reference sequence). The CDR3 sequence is CSAPWTSGFSYNEQFF. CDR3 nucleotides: TGCAGTGCTCCTTGGACTAGCGGTTTCTCCTACAATGAGCAGTTCTTC.

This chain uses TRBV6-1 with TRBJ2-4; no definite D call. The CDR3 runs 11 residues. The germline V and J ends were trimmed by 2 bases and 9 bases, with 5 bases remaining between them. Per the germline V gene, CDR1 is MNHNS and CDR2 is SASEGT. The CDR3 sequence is CASSELSIQYF. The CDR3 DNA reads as TGTGCCAGCAGTGAACTAAGCATTCAGTACTTC.

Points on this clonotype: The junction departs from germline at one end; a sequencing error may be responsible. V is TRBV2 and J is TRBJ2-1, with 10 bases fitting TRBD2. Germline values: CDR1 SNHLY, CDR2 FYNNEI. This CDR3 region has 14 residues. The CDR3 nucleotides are TGTGTCAGCAATACTAGCGGGAAAGACAATGAGCAGTTCTTC. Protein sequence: CVSNTSGKDNEQFF. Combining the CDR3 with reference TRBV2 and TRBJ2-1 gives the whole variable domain EPEVTQTPSHQVTQMGQEVILRCVPISNHLYFYWYRQILGQKVEFLVSFYNNEISEKSEIFDDQFSVERPDGSNFTLKIRSTKLEDSAMYFCVSNTSGKDNEQFFGPGTRLTVL.

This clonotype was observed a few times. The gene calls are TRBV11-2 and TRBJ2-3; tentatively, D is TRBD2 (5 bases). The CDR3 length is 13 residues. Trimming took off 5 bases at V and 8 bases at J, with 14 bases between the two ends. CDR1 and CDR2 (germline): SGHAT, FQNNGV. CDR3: CASSLEGSGTQYF. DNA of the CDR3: TGTGCCAGCAGCCTCGAGGGCTCAGGTACGCAGTATTTT.

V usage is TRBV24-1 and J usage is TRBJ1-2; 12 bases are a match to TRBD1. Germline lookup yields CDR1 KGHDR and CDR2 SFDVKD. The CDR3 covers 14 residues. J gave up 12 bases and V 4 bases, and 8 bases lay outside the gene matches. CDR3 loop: CATSEGTGGDCHTF. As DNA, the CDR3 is TGTGCCACCAGTGAAGGGACAGGGGGCGATTGCCACACCTTC.

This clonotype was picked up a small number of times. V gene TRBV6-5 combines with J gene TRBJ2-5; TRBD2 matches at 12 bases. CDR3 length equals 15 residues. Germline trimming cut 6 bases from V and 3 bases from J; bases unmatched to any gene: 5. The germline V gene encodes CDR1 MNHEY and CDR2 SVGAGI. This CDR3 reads CASRLLAGGEETQYF. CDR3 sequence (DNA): TGTGCCAGCAGGCTACTAGCGGGAGGAGAAGAGACCCAGTACTTC.

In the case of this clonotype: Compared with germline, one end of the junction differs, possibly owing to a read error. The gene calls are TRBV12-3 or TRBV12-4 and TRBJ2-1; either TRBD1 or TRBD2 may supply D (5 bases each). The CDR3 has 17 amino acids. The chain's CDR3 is CTSSLAWGRTGNNEQFF. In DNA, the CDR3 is TGTACCAGCAGTTTAGCGTGGGGCCGGACTGGAAACAATGAGCAGTTCTTC.

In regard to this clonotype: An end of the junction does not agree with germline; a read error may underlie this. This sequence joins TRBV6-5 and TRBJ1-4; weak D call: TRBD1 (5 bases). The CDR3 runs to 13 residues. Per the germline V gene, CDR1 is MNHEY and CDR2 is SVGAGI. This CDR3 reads CASIFREREKLLF. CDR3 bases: TGTGCCAGCATTTTCAGGGAACGTGAAAAGCTGTTATTT.

CDR3 sequence reads: CASSHRQGERGRQFF. Written as DNA, the CDR3 is TGCGCCAGCAGCCACCGACAGGGGGAAAGGGGTAGGCAGTTCTTC. The chain couples TRBV4-1 to TRBJ2-1; 9 bases map to TRBD1. Germline lookup yields CDR1 MGHRA and CDR2 YSYEKL. Trimming at V came to 3 bases and at J to 12 bases, leaving 12 bases not matched to a gene. The CDR3 is 15 residues long.

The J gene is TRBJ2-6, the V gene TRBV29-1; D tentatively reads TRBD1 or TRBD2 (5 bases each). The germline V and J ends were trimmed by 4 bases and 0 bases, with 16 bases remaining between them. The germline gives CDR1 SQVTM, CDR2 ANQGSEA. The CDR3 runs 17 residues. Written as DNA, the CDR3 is TGCAGCGTTGGGGGAGCACAGGAAAGCTCTGGGGCCAACGTCCTGACTTTC. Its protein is CSVGGAQESSGANVLTF.

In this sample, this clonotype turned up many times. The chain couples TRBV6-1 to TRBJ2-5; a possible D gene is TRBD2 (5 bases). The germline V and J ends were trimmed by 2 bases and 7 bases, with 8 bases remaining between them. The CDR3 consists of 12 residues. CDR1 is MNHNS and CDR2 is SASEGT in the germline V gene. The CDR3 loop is CASSESGGTQYF. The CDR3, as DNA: TGTGCCAGCAGTGAAAGCGGTGGGACCCAGTACTTC.

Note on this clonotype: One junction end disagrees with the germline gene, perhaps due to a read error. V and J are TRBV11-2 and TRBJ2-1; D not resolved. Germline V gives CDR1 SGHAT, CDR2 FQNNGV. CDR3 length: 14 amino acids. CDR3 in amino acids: CARSWRSDNNEQFF. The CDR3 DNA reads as TGTGCCCGCAGCTGGCGGAGTGATAACAATGAGCAGTTCTTC.

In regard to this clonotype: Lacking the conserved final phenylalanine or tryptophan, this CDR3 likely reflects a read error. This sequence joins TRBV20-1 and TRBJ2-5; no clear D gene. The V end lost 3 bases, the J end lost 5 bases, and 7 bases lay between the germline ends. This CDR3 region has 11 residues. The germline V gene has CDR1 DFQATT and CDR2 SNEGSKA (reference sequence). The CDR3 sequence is CSASRVETQYL. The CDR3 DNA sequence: TGCAGTGCTAGCCGGGTGGAGACCCAGTACTTA.

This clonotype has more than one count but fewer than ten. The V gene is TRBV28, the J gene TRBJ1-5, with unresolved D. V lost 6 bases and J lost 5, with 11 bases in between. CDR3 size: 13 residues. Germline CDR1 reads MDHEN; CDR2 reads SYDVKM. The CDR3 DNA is TGTGCCAGCAGCCCCCGTCCTCATCAGCCCCAGCATTTT. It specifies CASSPRPHQPQHF.